The source of this T cell receptor (beta chain) is a study of human T cells and chemical hapten exposure. For the study at large: There were per-sample TCR yield variations, arising mainly from small pooled library volume differences.

Time point defined: patch test 1, 2 weeks after DPC sensitization. The treatment was: therapeutic diphenylcyclopropenone sensitization with weekly scalp DPC. CDR1 and CDR2 (germline): SGHVS, FQNEAQ. This CDR3 is built from 13 residues. The V end lost 5 bases, the J end lost 0 bases, and 7 bases lay between the germline ends. TCRdb redid the calling of the RACE reads with MiXCR, one entry per CDR3 protein. The sample shows 65,000 to 95,000 distinct CDR3 sequences, around 11% of them seen only once. This TCR came from a woman aged 55-70 years with alopecia areata. Some clones in this sample may be carry-over from other donors' samples. This chain links TRBV7-8 with TRBJ1-1, with unresolved D. Material: whole blood, obtained in connection with sensitization to the hapten diphenylcyclopropenone (DPC). The CDR3 nucleotides are TGTGCCAGCAGCCCAGGATTGAACACTGAAGCTTTCTTT. Translation: CASSPGLNTEAFF.